The entry below describes one T cell receptor (beta chain). V was shortened by 4 bases and J by 6 bases, with 23 bases between the two germline ends. Germline V gene sequence: CDR1 SGHRS, CDR2 YFSETQ. This CDR3 comprises 16 residues. The sample originates from a study of type 1 regulatory T cells. Overall study context: An in vitro protocol generated T-allo10, a Tr1-enriched, alloantigen-specific CD4 T cell product.

MiXCR, applied by TCRdb to the reads, yields one record per CDR3 protein. Of over 90,000 distinct CDR3 sequences listed, around 30% are singletons. The material sequenced was CD4+ T cells, either the whole sample or a sorted fraction (not recorded which). The chain joins TRBV5-1 to TRBJ2-7; D may match TRBD1 or TRBD2 (5 bases each). The sequence was obtained from a human donor in good health. This chain's CDR3 is CASSDGTRGFLAEQYF. The DNA of the CDR3 is TGCGCCAGCAGCGACGGGACCCGGGGATTTCTGGCCGAGCAGTACTTC.